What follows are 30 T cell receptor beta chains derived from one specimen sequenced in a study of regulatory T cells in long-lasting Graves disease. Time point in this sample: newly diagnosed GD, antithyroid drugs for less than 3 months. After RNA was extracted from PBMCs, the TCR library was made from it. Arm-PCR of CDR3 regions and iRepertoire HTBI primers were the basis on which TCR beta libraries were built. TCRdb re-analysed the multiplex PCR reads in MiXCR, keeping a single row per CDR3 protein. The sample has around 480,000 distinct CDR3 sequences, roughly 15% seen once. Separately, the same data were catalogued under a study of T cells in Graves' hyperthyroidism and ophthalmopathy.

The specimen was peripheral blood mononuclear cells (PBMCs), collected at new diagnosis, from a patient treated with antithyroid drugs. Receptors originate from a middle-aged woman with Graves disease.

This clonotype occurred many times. The CDR3 DNA sequence: TGTGCCTTAGCGGGGGGGCCGGTAGGCACCGGGGAGCTGTTTTTT. Amino acid sequence: CALAGGPVGTGELFF. The chain employs TRBV12-3 or TRBV12-4 and TRBJ2-2; 11 positions agree with TRBD2. The CDR3 totals 15 residues. The V and J ends lost 11 bases and 4 bases, in that order; junction bases with no gene match: 9.

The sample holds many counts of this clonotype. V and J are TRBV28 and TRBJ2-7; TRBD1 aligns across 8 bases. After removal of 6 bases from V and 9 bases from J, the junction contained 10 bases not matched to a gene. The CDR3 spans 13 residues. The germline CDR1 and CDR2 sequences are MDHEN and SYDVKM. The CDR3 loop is CASRDRGHGGQYF. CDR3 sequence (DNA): TGTGCCAGCAGAGACAGGGGACACGGAGGGCAGTACTTC.

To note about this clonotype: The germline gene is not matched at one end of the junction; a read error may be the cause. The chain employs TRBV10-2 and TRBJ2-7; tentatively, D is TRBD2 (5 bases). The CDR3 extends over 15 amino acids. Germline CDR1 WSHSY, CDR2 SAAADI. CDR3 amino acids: CASSESAVFSCEQYF. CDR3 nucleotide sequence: TGCGCCAGCAGTGAATCAGCGGTTTTTTCCTGCGAGCAGTACTTC.

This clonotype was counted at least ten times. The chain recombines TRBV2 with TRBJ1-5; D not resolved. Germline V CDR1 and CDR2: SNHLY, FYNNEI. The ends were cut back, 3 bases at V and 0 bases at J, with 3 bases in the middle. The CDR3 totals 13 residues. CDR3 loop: CASSDLSNQPQHF. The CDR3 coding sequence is TGTGCCAGCAGTGACCTTAGCAATCAGCCCCAGCATTTT.

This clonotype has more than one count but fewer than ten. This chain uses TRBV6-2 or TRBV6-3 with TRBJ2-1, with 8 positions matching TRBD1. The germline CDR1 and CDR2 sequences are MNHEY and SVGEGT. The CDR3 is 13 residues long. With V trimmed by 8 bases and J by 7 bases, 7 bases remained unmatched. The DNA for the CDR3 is TGTGCCAGCCGACGGGACAGGTTGAATGAGCAGTTCTTC. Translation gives CASRRDRLNEQFF.

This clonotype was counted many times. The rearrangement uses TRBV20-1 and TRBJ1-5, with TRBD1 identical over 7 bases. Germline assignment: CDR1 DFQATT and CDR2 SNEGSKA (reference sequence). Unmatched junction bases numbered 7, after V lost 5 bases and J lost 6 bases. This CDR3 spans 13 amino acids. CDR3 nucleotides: TGCAGTGCTGGGTCAGGGGGTCGTCAGCCCCAGCATTTT. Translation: CSAGSGGRQPQHF.

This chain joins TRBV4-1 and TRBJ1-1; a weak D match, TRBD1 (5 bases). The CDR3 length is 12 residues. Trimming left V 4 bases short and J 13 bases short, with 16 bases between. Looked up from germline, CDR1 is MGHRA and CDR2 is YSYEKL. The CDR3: CASSPLPGRGFF. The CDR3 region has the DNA TGCGCCAGCAGCCCACTCCCCGGGAGGGGTTTCTTT.

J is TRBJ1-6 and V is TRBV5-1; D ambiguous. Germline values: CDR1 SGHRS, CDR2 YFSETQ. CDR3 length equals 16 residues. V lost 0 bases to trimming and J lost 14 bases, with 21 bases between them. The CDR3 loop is CASSLVGENSRLSLHF. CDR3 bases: TGCGCCAGCAGCTTGGTCGGGGAAAATTCGCGGCTATCCCTCCACTTT.

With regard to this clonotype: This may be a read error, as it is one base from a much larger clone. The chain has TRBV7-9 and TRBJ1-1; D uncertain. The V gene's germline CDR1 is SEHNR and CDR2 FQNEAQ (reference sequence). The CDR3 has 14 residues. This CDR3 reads CASSLGSPNTGAFF. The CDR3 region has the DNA TGTGCCAGCAGCTTAGGCAGCCCGAACACTGGAGCTTTCTTT.

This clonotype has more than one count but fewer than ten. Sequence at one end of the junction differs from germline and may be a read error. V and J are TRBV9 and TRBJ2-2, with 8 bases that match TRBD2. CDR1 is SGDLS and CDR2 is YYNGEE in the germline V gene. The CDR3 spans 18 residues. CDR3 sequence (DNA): TGTGCCAGCAGCGTTACGGATAGCGGGGATAAGAACACCGGGGAGCTGCTTTTT. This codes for CASSVTDSGDKNTGELLF.

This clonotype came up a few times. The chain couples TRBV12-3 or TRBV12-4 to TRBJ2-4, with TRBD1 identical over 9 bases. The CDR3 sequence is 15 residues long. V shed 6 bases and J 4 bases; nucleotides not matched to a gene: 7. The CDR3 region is CASSLNRGPKNIQYF. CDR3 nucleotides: TGTGCCAGCAGCCTAAACAGGGGGCCGAAAAACATTCAGTACTTC.

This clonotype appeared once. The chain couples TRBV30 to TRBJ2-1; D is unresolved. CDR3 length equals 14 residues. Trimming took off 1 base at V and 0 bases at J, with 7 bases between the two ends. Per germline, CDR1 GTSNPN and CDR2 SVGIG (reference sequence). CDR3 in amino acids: CAWSGVSSYNEQFF. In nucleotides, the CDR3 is TGTGCCTGGAGTGGGGTAAGCTCCTACAATGAGCAGTTCTTC.

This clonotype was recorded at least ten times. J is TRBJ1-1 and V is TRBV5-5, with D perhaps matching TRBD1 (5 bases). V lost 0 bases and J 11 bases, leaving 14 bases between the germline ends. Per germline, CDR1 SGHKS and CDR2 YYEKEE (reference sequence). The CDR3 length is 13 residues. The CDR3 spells CASSLDPTGGAFF. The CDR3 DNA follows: TGTGCCAGCAGCTTGGATCCTACAGGTGGTGCTTTCTTT.

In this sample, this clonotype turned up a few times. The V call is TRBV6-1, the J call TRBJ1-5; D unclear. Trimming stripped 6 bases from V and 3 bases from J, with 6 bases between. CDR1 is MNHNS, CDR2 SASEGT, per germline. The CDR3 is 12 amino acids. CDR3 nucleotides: TGTGCCAGCAGGTCCACCAATCAGCCCCAGCATTTT. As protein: CASRSTNQPQHF.

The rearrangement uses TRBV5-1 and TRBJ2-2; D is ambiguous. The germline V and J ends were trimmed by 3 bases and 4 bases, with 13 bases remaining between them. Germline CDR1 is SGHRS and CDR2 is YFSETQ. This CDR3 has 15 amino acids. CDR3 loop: CASSYPRAGTGELFF. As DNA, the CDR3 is TGCGCCAGCAGCTATCCCCGGGCTGGCACCGGGGAGCTGTTTTTT. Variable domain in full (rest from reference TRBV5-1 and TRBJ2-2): KAGVTQTPRYLIKTRGQQVTLSCSPISGHRSVSWYQQTPGQGLQFLFEYFSETQRNKGNFPGRFSGRQFSNSRSEMNVSTLELGDSALYLCASSYPRAGTGELFFGEGSRLTVL.

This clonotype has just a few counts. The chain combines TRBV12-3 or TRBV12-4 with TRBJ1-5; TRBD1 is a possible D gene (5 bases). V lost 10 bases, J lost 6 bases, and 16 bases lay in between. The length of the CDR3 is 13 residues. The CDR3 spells CATHWGEGQPQHF. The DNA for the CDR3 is TGTGCCACACATTGGGGCGAGGGTCAGCCCCAGCATTTT.

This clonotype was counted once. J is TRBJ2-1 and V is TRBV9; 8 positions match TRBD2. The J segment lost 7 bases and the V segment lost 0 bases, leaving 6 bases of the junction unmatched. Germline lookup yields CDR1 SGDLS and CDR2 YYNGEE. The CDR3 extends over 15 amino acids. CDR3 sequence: CASSVAGGDANEQFF. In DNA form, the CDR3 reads TGTGCCAGCAGCGTAGCCGGGGGGGATGCGAATGAGCAGTTCTTC.

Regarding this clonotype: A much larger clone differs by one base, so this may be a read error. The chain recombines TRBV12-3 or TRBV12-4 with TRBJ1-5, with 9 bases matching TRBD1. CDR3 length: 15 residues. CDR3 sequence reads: CASSLRDRVDQLQHF. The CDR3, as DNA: TGTGCCAGCAGTCTACGGGACAGGGTGGATCAGCTCCAGCATTTT.

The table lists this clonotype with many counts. CDR3 amino acids: CASSYNGEETQYF. The DNA for the CDR3 is TGTGCCAGCAGTTACAACGGAGAAGAGACCCAGTACTTC. V usage is TRBV6-2 or TRBV6-3 and J usage is TRBJ2-5, with D unresolved. The CDR3 has 13 residues. Trimming stripped 2 bases from V and 3 bases from J, with 7 bases between. Germline loops: CDR1 MNHEY, CDR2 SVGEGT.

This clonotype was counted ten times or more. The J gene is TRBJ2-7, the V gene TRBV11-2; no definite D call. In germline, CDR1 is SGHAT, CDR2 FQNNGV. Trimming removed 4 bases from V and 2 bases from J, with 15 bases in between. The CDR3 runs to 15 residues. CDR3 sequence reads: CASSSKAPPTYEQYF. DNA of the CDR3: TGTGCCAGCAGCTCAAAGGCCCCACCTACCTACGAGCAGTACTTC.

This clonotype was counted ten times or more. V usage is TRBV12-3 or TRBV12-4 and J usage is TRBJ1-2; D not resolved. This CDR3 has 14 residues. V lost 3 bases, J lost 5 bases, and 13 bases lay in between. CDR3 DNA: TGTGCCAGCAGTTTTTTCCCCCAACATTATGGCTACACCTTC. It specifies CASSFFPQHYGYTF.

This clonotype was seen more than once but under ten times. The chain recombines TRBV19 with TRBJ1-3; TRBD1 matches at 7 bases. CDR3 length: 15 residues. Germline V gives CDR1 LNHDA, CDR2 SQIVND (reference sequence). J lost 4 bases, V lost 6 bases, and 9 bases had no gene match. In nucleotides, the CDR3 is TGTGCCAGTAGCGAACAAGGGGGCTACGGAAACACCATATATTTT. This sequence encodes CASSEQGGYGNTIYF.

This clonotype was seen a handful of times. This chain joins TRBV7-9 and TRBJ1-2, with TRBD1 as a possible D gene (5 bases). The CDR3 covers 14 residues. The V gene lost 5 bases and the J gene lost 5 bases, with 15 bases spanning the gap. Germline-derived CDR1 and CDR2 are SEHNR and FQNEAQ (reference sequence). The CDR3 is CASSHDSLGYGYTF. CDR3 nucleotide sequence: TGTGCCAGCAGCCACGACAGTCTGGGATATGGCTACACCTTC.

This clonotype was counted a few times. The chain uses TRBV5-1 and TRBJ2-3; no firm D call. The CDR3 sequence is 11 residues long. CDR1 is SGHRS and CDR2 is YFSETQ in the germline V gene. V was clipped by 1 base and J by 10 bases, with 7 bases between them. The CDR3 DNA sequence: TGCGCCAGCAGCTTGAACCAAGCGCAGTATTTT. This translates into CASSLNQAQYF.

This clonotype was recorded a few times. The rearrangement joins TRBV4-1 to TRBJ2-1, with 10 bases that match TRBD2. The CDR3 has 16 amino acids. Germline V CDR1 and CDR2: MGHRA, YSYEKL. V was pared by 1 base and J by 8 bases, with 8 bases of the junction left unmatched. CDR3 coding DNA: TGCGCCAGCAGCCAAGTGGGGAGCGGGGGGGCTGATGAGCAGTTCTTC. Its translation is CASSQVGSGGADEQFF.

The CDR3: CASSLRGRQAYEQYF. In nucleotides, the CDR3 is TGTGCCAGCAGCCTTAGGGGGAGGCAAGCCTACGAGCAGTACTTC. This sequence joins TRBV3-1 and TRBJ2-7; the D call may be TRBD1 or TRBD2 (6 bases each). The germline CDR1 and CDR2 sequences are LGHDT and YNNKEL (reference sequence). Trimming stripped 4 bases from V and 2 bases from J, with 15 bases between. The CDR3 is 15 amino acids.

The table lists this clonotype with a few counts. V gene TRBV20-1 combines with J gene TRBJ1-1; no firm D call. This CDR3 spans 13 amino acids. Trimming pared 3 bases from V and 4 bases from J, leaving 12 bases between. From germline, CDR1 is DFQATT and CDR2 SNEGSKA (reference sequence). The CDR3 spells CSARPDGRTEAFF. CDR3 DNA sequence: TGCAGTGCTAGGCCCGACGGGCGCACTGAAGCTTTCTTT.

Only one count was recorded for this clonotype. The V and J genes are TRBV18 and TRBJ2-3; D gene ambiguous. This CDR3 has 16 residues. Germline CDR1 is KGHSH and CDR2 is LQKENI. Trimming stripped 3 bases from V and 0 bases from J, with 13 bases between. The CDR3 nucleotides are TGTGCCAGCTCACCGGTCACAACAACTAGCACAGATACGCAGTATTTT. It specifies CASSPVTTTSTDTQYF.

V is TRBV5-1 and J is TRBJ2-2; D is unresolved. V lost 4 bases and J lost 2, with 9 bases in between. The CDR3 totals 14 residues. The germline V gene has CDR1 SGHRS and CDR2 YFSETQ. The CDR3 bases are TGCGCCAGCAGCCCCGACCCAAACACCGGGGAGCTGTTTTTT. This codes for CASSPDPNTGELFF.

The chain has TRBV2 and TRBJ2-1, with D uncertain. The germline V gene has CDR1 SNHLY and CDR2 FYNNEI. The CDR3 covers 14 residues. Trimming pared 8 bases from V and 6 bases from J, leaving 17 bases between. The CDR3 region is CASEEVGIGNEQFF. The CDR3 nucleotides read TGTGCCAGCGAAGAGGTGGGGATAGGCAATGAGCAGTTCTTC.